These T cell receptor beta chains were read from a single sample in a study of T cells in Graves' hyperthyroidism and ophthalmopathy. TCRdb processed the multiplex PCR reads anew with MiXCR; each CDR3 protein has one entry. This table has about 700,000 distinct CDR3 sequences, 13% to 15% appearing once. Specimen: blood. Receptors originate from a woman between 18 and 29 years old with Graves' hyperthyroidism. Each CDR3 is given with its conserved first and last residue. D genes are given only for firm matches. Clone size is stated in some rows and not others, as once, few, many or a class when expanded.

>TRBJ2-1|TRBD2|TRBV29-1|few
TGCAGCGTCCCGGGACTAGCGACAAGAAAGATCTCCTACAATGAGCAGTTCTTC
CSVPGLATRKISYNEQFF
>TRBJ2-1|TRBD1|TRBV4-1|many
TGCGCCAGCAGCCCAAGCAATACGAGGGGGCGGAATGAGCAGTTCTTC
CASSPSNTRGRNEQFF
>TRBJ1-2|NA|TRBV28|few
TGTGCCAGCAGTCCCCCCGACACCTATGGCTACACCTTC
CASSPPDTYGYTF
>TRBJ2-1|TRBD2|TRBV7-2|NA
TGTGCCAGCGGAGCGGCTAGCGGGCCATACAATGAGCAGTTCTTC
CASGAASGPYNEQFF
>TRBJ2-7|TRBD2|TRBV7-2|many
TGTGCCAGCAGCCTTAGCGGGAGAGGTGGGTACGAGCAGTACTTC
CASSLSGRGGYEQYF
>TRBJ1-2|NA|TRBV5-1|once
TGCGCCAGCGCAGGGGTCAGGCTTTATGGCTACACCTTC
CASAGVRLYGYTF
>TRBJ2-1|NA|TRBV14|few
TGTGCCAGCAGCCAAGGTCTCCAGCGGAGCTCCTACAATGAGCAGTTCTTC
CASSQGLQRSSYNEQFF
>TRBJ2-7|TRBD2|TRBV6-4|NA
TGTGCCAGCAGTTACTCTGGACTAGCGGGACCCTACGAGCAGTACTTC
CASSYSGLAGPYEQYF
>TRBJ2-1|NA|TRBV7-9|many
TGTGCCAGCAGCCTCGCCCATGGACAGAACGATGAGCAGTTCTTC
CASSLAHGQNDEQFF
>TRBJ1-1|TRBD1|TRBV11-2|many
TGTGCCAGCAGCTCCTACAGGGGAGGAACTGAAGCTTTCTTT
CASSSYRGGTEAFF
>TRBJ1-1|NA|TRBV6-5|NA
TGTACCAGCAGTTATAGAGCGAACACTGAAGCTTTCTTT
CTSSYRANTEAFF
>TRBJ2-3|NA|TRBV7-4|NA
TGTGCCAGCAGCCAAAGCGGGACAAGCACAGATACGCAGTATTTT
CASSQSGTSTDTQYF
>TRBJ2-7|NA|TRBV28|many
TGTGCCAGCAGACCAGGGGGGGTAGTAGCCCCCTACGAGCAGTACTTC
CASRPGGVVAPYEQYF
>TRBJ2-1|NA|TRBV20-1|many
TGCAGTGAGAAGCGGACGAGCTCCTACAATGAGCAGTTCTTC
CSEKRTSSYNEQFF
>TRBJ2-7|TRBD1|TRBV11-2|many
TGTGCCAGCAGGTCACAGGGGGGAGGCTACGAGCAGTACTTC
CASRSQGGGYEQYF
>TRBJ1-1|NA|TRBV29-1|many
TGCAGCGTTGAAGTGGGGATTTTTTCGGCTTTCTTT
CSVEVGIFSAFF
>TRBJ1-5|TRBD1|TRBV2|NA
TGTGCCAGCAGCGGGGGACAGTATCAGCCCCAGCATTTT
CASSGGQYQPQHF
>TRBJ2-6|NA|TRBV18|few
TGTGCCAGCTCATCTCAGGGCCTCTCTGGGGCCAACGTCCTGACTTTC
CASSSQGLSGANVLTF
>TRBJ2-3|NA|TRBV18|few
TGTGCCAGCTCACCTTGGGGATCCCCCACAGATACGCAGTATTTT
CASSPWGSPTDTQYF
>TRBJ2-7|TRBD1|TRBV29-1|NA
TGCAGCGCTGCCGTCACGGGACAGAACTACGAGCAGTACTTC
CSAAVTGQNYEQYF
>TRBJ1-4|TRBD1|TRBV19|NA
TGTGCCAGTAGTACTATCAGGACAGGGGGTGAAAAACTGTTTTTT
CASSTIRTGGEKLFF
>TRBJ2-2|NA|TRBV7-9|many
TGTGCCAGCACCAACGGACAGACTCGCACCGGGGAGCTGTTTTTT
CASTNGQTRTGELFF